This T cell receptor (beta chain) came from a study of blood T cell repertoires in COVID-19. In germline, CDR1 is LGHDT, CDR2 YNNKEL (reference sequence). This CDR3 comprises 17 residues. Unmatched junction bases numbered 6, after V lost 4 bases and J lost 3 bases. Profiled with immunoSEQ multiplex PCR; TCRdb holds only in-frame clones, not every one. This table has about 100,000 clones, around 92% appearing once. The sample consisted of peripheral blood. The TCR originated in a man aged 50 or older with active COVID-19. The V and J genes are TRBV3-1 (or the pseudogene TRBV3-2) and TRBJ2-1; 13 positions match TRBD2. CDR3 amino acids: CASSLGTSGASYNEQFF. The DNA of the CDR3 is TGTGCCAGCAGCCTAGGGACTAGCGGGGCGAGCTACAATGAGCAGTTCTTC.